Shown below are 5 T cell receptor beta chains from a single sample sequenced in a study of blood T cell repertoires in COVID-19. TCRdb's table, derived via immunoSEQ multiplex PCR, lists solely in-frame clones and lacks some. The table shows about 370,000 clones, with 75% to 90% occurring only once. The sample was PBMCs or T cells enriched from blood (not recorded which). Source of these receptors: a man aged 18-30 years who had recovered from COVID-19.

This chain uses TRBV7-3 with TRBJ2-2; 9 positions agree with TRBD1. Germline V gene sequence: CDR1 SGHTA, CDR2 FQGTGA. The V gene end was trimmed by 6 bases and the J gene end by 6 bases; junction bases not matched to a gene: 5. The CDR3 has 14 residues. CDR3 DNA: TGTGCCAGCAGTTTCGGACAGGGGTCCGGGGAGCTGTTTTTT. Translating it yields CASSFGQGSGELFF.

The J gene is TRBJ1-2, the V gene TRBV6-5, with TRBD1 identical over 11 bases. The CDR3 is 14 amino acids. V lost 6 bases to trimming and J lost 8 bases; unmatched junction nucleotides: 8. The germline V gene has CDR1 MNHEY and CDR2 SVGAGI. Written as DNA, the CDR3 is TGTGCCAGCAGGAGACCGGGACAGGGGGGAGGCTACACCTTC. It yields the protein CASRRPGQGGGYTF.

This sequence joins TRBV5-1 and TRBJ2-2; maybe TRBD2 (5 bases). V gave up 1 base and J gave up 1 base, with 8 bases separating them. Germline CDR1 SGHRS, CDR2 YFSETQ. The CDR3 covers 15 residues. DNA of the CDR3: TGCGCCAGCAGCTTGAGCGGCCTGAACACCGGGGAGCTGTTTTTT. Translation gives CASSLSGLNTGELFF.

The chain recombines TRBV12-5 with TRBJ2-2, with 8 bases lining up with TRBD1. CDR1 and CDR2 from the germline V gene are LGHNT and FRNRAP. Germline trimming cut 6 bases from V and 1 base from J; bases unmatched to any gene: 4. The CDR3 spans 15 residues. CDR3 bases: TGTGCTAGTGGCCGCGGACAGGGGAACACCGGGGAGCTGTTTTTT. Translated: CASGRGQGNTGELFF.

This rearrangement joins TRBV6-1 to TRBJ1-5, with 7 bases lining up with TRBD1. V was clipped by 0 bases and J by 5 bases; unmatched bases: 4. CDR3 length: 15 residues. Per germline, CDR1 MNHNS and CDR2 SASEGT. The CDR3 reads CASSEAGRGYQPQHF. CDR3 in DNA: TGTGCCAGCAGTGAAGCGGGCAGGGGGTATCAGCCCCAGCATTTT.